This TCR beta chain was identified during a study of neurological immune-mediated disorders. The study drew its healthy controls from blood bank volunteers in Maryland, USA. For sorted libraries, the input was around 1 million CD4+ or CD8+ T cells. A 10-nucleotide random UMI tagged transcripts in template-switch 5'RACE cDNA synthesis. TCRdb independently ran MiXCR on the 5' RACE reads; one entry per CDR3 protein. The sample has roughly 30,000 distinct CDR3 sequences, approximately 5% seen once. This clonotype came up many times. The CDR3 consists of 13 residues. CDR1 and CDR2 from the germline V gene are SGHTA and FQGNSA. V lost 3 bases and J lost 9, with 12 bases in between.

The chain uses TRBV7-2 and TRBJ1-5; no reliable D call. Sequences were obtained from CD4+ T cells from blood. The source of this sequence is a woman between 50 and 59 years old in good health. CDR3: CASSLKVSGPQHF. The CDR3 DNA reads TGTGCCAGCAGCTTGAAAGTCTCTGGGCCCCAGCATTTT.